This T cell receptor (beta chain) was documented in a study of cytomegalovirus exposure and HLA in healthy donors. Germline V gene data show CDR1 as SGHDN and CDR2 as FVKESK. Trimming stripped 1 base from V and 2 bases from J, with 12 bases between. The CDR3 runs to 16 residues. The study ran its PCR with 60 Vbeta and 13 Jbeta primers. Profiling relied on immunoSEQ multiplex PCR, and the TCRdb table lists in-frame clones only, not all of them. The repertoire holds 120,000 or so clones, with over 60% as singletons. What was sequenced was PBMCs. This rearrangement joins TRBV14 to TRBJ2-1; perhaps TRBD2 as D (5 bases). The clonotype comes from a man in his late teens or twenties in good health and CMV-seropositive. CDR3 protein: CASSQVLVATYNEQFF. CDR3 in DNA: TGTGCCAGCAGCCAAGTTCTGGTAGCGACCTACAATGAGCAGTTCTTC.